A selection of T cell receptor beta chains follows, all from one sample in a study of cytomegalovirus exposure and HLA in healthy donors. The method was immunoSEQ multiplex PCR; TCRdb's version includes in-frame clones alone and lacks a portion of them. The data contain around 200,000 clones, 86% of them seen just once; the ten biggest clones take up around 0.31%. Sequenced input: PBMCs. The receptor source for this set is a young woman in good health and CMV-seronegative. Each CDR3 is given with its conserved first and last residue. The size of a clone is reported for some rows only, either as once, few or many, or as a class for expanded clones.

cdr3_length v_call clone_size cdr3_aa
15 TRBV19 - CASSPFDRAAYGYTF
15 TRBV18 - CASSPGLALTDTQYF
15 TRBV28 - CASSFWSGSGHEQYF
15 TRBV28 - CASSPPGQGVYEQFF
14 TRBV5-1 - CASSFGAGRNEQFF
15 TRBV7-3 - CASSLRAGPNNEQFF
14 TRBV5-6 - CASSPSFGANVLTF
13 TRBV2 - CASNELMNTEAFF
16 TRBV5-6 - CASSWGLAGNVGELFF
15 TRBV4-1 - CASSQETSGYYEQYF
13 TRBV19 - CASSIDLADEQFF
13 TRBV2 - CASRADRGDEQFF
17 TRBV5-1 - CASSWTPPAGGPTEQFF
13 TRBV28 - CASSLSINQPQHF
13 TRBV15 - CATRRGTAYGYTF
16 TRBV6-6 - CASRTDRGKGDYGYTF
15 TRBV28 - CASSEGQGSNQPQHF
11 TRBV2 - CASGLANEQFF
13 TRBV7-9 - CASSFRGYNEQFF
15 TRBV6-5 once CASSYSGTGHQPQHF
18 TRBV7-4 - CASSFPSTKTPKLGGYTF
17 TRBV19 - CASRRLAGGGIYNEQFF
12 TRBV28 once CASSLGGEKLFF
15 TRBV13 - CASSLVPGGTGELFF
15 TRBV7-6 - CASSLTGSRSDTQYF
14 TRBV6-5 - CASSSKGDRVGYTF
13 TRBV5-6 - CASSPVRGYGYTF
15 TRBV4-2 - CASSQGGVGVNEQFF
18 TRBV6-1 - CASSESPSGGPNTGELFF
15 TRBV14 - CASSFVAGGYNEQFF
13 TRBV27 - CASSLSQGAEQYF
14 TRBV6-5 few CASSSSGTSYEQYF
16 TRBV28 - CASRSGLRVHTDTQYF